This T cell receptor (beta chain) was captured by sequencing in a study of T cells expressing NK-cell markers. Turning to the study itself: Of eight sequenced donors, seven were HCMV-seropositive and one HCMV-seronegative. Study-level results: A handful of donors' CD3+CD56-NKG2C+ cells were dominated by the same clonotypes.

Regarding this clonotype: Its target is unknown.

TCRdb reprocessed the 5' RACE reads, keeping one entry per CDR3 protein, no DNA. The sample has about 380,000 distinct CDR3 sequences, and its top ten clones hold roughly 5.2%. CDR1 and CDR2 (germline): SGHTA, FQGTGA. The length of the CDR3 is 16 residues. Material for sequencing was blood T cells: a sorted CD56 or NKG2C T cell subset, CD4+ or CD8+ T cells, or bulk PBMC T cells (not recorded which). The chain carries TRBV7-3 and TRBJ2-1; absent DNA, TCRdb's TRBD2 call cannot be checked. The clonotype comes from a man aged 18 to 70 in good health. CDR3 residues: CASSPTSGLAYNEQFF.